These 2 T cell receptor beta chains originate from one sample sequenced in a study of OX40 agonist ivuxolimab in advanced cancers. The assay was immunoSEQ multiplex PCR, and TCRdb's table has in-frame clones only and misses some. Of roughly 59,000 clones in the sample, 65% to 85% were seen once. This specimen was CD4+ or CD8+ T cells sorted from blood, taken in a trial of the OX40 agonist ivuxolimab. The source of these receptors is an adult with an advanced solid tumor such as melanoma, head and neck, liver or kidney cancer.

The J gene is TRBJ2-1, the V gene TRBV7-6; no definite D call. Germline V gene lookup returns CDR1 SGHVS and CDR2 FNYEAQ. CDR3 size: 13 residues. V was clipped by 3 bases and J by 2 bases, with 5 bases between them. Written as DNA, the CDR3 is TGTGCCAGCAGCTTCGGGCCCTACAATGAGCAGTTCTTC. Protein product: CASSFGPYNEQFF. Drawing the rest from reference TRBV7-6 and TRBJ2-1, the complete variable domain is GAGVSQSPRYKVTKRGQDVALRCDPISGHVSLYWYRQALGQGPEFLTYFNYEAQQDKSGLPNDRFSAERPEGSISTLTIQRTEQRDSAMYRCASSFGPYNEQFFGPGTRLTVL.

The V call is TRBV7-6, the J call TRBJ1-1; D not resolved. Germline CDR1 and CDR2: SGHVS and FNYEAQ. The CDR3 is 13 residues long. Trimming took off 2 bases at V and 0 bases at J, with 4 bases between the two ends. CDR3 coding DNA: TGTGCCAGCAGCTTAAGTATGAACACTGAAGCTTTCTTT. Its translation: CASSLSMNTEAFF.